The present entry profiles one T cell receptor beta chain with its context. This clonotype was detected a few times. What antigen it recognizes has not been identified. Base-call qualities are not available, and no considerably larger clone is one nucleotide away. These data originate in a study of vaccination and CD4 T cells after COVID-19 (dated by TCRdb to between 2021 and 2024). For context, the study as a whole: SARS-CoV-2 positivity had been established in the convalescent patients by nasal swab PCR, and mild disease was recorded in eight to ten of these patients and severe disease in one. Post-COVID blood samples from convalescent patients were collected a median of roughly 100 days after diagnosis, with a range of 35 to 161 days. Culture stimuli were overlapping spike peptide pools from SARS-CoV-2 and from the common cold coronaviruses HCoV-NL63, HCoV-OC43 and HCoV-229E. In ten to eleven COVID-19 convalescent patients and 4 infection-naive healthy vaccine recipients, the spike-specific CD4+ TCR repertoire before mRNA vaccination was compared with the repertoire after mRNA vaccination. Each participant got two doses of either the Pfizer-BioNTech BNT162b2 vaccine (n=8) or the Moderna mRNA-1273 vaccine (n=2). The convalescent cohort included six males and four females, with two Hispanic individuals, seven Caucasians, two Asians and one multiracial person. In control cultures, a CEFX viral epitope pool was used as positive control, an HIV-1 Nef peptide pool was used as negative control, or no peptide was added. Post-vaccine blood samples were taken a median of about 70 days after the second vaccine dose, with a range of about 13 to 250 days. Overall results and qualifications from the work: In convalescent patients, a median around 83% of post-vaccine SARS-CoV-2-reactive clones were detected only after vaccination, and vaccine-specific priming was suggested by this finding. The median count of SARS-CoV-2-reactive clonotypes went up from under 25 after infection to some 38 after vaccination, although the change was not significant. Relatively few convalescent patients were included in the study, and early timepoints after natural infection were not analyzed. Of the vaccine-specific clones found in convalescent patients, nearly all (304 of 307) were mono-reactive for SARS-CoV-2 spike instead of being cross-reactive with common cold coronaviruses.

The treatment or condition label of this sample denotes: roughly 10-day PBMC culture with coronavirus spike peptide pools or control peptides (ViraFEST assay). The ViraFEST assay was used in the study, in which antigen-specific T cells were expanded with peptide pools and expanded clonotypes were subsequently identified by TCR sequencing. The convalescent patients' positive SARS-CoV-2 PCR tests fell between March and December 2020, which was before the Alpha, Beta and Delta variants emerged in the United States. Each well held two million PBMCs cultured with roughly 9.2 ug/ml peptide pools in IMDM containing about 5% human AB serum and 7.5 to 10 IU/ml IL-2. Half of the culture medium was replaced with fresh IL-2-containing medium on days 3 and 7. After approximately 11 days of culture, CD4+ T cells were isolated by negative selection with the EasySep CD4+ T cell isolation kit. Ficoll-Paque Plus gradient centrifugation was used to isolate PBMCs from whole blood, and the isolated PBMCs were then either used fresh or cryopreserved at -140C. Triplicate wells were generally used for each culture condition.

Compared with germline, V lacks 5 bases and J lacks 3 bases; bases without a gene match: 5. CDR1 DFQATT and CDR2 SNEGSKA were looked up in the germline V gene (reference sequence). Spanning cysteine to phenylalanine, the CDR3 consists of 13 amino acids. Solely the CDR3 DNA is kept, with 39 bases framed from the first base. The library came from PCR. At the Johns Hopkins FTIC core, DNA from the cultured CD4+ T cells underwent TCR sequencing with the Oncomine TCR Beta short-read assay. Genomic DNA was extracted from the cultured CD4+ T cells with the QIAamp micro DNA kit. The Oncomine TCR Beta libraries from cultured CD4+ T cells were pooled using unique dual indexes and then sequenced on an Illumina iSeq 100. The original pipeline was this. Non-productive sequences were removed, and CDR3s not starting with C, not ending with F or W, or shorter than 7 amino acids were discarded. Antigen-specific clonotypes were identified using the MANAFEST web application through comparison of peptide-stimulated wells with reference and other culture wells. An FDR below 0.05, an odds ratio above 5, and a productive frequency above 0.1% in at least two of three replicate wells were required for clones to be considered positive. Clonotypes that were significantly expanded in both SARS-CoV-2 spike wells and at least one common cold coronavirus spike condition were defined as cross-reactive. Using R version 3.6.1, CDR3 homology was evaluated through Levenshtein distances (stringdist) along with unrooted phylogenetic trees (ape). The raw public data were reprocessed by TCRdb itself: fastp quality trimming at Q25, MiXCR clonotype calling, in-frame beta chains only. Under each unique CDR3 protein, matching rows form one entry showing the most common genes and DNA. In this record, the V and J calls reflect TCRdb's handling and not the investigators' own analysis. For this sample the table gives almost 20,000 distinct CDR3 sequences, of which approximately 45% were detected only once. Jointly, the top ten make up roughly 4% of the sample.

The receptor was derived from a human donor who had recovered from COVID-19. The chain is made from TRBV20-1 and TRBJ1-1, with 8 bases matching TRBD1. The source was CD4+ T cells from blood, cultured in vitro, collected before SARS-CoV-2 vaccination. The DNA sequence is as follows: TGCAGTGCTGACAGGGGTCTGGACACTGAAGCTTTCTTT. The resulting protein is CSADRGLDTEAFF.